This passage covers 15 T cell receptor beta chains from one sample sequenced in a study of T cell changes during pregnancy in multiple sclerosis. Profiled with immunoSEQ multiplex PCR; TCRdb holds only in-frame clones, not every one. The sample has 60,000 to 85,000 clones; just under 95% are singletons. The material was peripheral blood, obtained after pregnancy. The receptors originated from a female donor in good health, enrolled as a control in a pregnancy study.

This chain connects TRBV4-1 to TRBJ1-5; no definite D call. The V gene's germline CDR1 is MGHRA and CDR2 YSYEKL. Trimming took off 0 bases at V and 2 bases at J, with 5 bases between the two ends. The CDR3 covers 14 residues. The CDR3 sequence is CASSQESGNQPQHF. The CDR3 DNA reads TGCGCCAGCAGCCAAGAGAGTGGCAATCAGCCCCAGCATTTT.

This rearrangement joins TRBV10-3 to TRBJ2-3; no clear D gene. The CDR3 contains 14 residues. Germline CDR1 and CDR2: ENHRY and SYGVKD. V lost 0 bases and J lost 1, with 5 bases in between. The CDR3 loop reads CAISESSGTDTQYF. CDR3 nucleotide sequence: TGTGCCATCAGTGAGTCGTCGGGCACAGATACGCAGTATTTT.

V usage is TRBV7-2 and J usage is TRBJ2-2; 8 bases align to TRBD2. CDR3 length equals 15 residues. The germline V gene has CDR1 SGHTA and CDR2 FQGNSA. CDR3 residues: CANQRETVNTGELFF. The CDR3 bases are TGTGCAAACCAGCGGGAGACAGTGAACACCGGGGAGCTGTTTTTT.

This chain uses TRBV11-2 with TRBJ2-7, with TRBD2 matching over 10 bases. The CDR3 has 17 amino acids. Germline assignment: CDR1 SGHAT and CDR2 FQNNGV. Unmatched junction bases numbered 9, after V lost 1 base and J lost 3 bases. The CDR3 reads CASSLVAAAGGVYEQYF. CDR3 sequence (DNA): TGTGCCAGCAGCTTAGTGGCAGCAGCGGGGGGGGTCTACGAGCAGTACTTC. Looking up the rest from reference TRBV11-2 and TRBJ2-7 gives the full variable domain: EAGVAQSPRYKIIEKRQSVAFWCNPISGHATLYWYQQILGQGPKLLIQFQNNGVVDDSQLPKDRFSAERLKGVDSTLKIQPAKLEDSAVYLCASSLVAAAGGVYEQYFGPGTRLTVT.

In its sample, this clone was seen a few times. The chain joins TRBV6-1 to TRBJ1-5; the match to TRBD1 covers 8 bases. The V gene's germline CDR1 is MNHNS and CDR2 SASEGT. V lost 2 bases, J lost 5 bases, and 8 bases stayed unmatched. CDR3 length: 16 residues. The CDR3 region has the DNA TGTGCCAGCAGTGAACGGGCAGGGACAGGTTATCAGCCCCAGCATTTT. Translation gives CASSERAGTGYQPQHF.

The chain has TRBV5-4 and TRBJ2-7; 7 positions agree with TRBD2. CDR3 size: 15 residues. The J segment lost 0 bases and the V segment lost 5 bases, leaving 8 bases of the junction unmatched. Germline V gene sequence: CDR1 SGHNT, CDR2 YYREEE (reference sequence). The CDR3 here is CASSRWGGSSYEQYF. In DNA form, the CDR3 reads TGTGCCAGCAGTCGGTGGGGGGGTAGCTCCTACGAGCAGTACTTC.

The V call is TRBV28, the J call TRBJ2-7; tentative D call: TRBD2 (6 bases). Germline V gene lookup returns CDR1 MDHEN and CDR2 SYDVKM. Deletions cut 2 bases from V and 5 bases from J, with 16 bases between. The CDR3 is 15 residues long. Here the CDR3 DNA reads TGTGCCAGCAGTTTACGAGTGGCGGGGCCCCACGAGCAGTACTTC. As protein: CASSLRVAGPHEQYF.

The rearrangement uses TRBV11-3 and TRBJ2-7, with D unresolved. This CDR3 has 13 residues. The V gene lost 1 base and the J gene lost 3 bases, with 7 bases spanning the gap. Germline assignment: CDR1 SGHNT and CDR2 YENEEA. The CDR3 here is CASSLGRSYEQYF. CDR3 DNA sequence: TGTGCCAGCAGCTTAGGGCGGAGCTACGAGCAGTACTTC.

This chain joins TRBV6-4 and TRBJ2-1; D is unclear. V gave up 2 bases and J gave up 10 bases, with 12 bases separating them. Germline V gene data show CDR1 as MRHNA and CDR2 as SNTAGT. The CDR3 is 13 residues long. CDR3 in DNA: TGTGCCAGCAGTGACGCGAGGCCCGGGGAGCAGTTCTTC. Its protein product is CASSDARPGEQFF.

The CDR3 DNA sequence: TGTGCCAGCAGCGAGGGACAGGGATGGGGCACTGAAGCTTTCTTT. It translates to CASSEGQGWGTEAFF. The gene calls are TRBV28 and TRBJ1-1, with TRBD1 identical over 9 bases. Trimming removed 6 bases from V and 4 bases from J; junction bases left unmatched: 9. CDR3 length: 15 amino acids. The germline V gene has CDR1 MDHEN and CDR2 SYDVKM.

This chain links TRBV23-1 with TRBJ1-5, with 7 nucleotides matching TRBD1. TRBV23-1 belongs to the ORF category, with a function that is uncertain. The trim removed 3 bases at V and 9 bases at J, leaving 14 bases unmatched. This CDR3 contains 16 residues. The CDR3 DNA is TGCGCCAGCAGTCACTCTCCGGGACAGCCAAAATGGCCCCAGCATTTT. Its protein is CASSHSPGQPKWPQHF.

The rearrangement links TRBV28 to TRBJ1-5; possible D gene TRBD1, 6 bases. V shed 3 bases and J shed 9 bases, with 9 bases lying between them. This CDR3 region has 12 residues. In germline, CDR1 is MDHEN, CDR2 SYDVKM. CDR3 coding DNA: TGTGCCAGCAGTTTCACAGGGTTGCCCCAGCATTTT. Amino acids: CASSFTGLPQHF.

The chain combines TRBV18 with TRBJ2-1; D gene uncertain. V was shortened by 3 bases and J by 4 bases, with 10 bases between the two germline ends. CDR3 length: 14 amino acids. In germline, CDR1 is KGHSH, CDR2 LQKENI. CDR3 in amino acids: CASSPQNQYNEQFF. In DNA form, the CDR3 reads TGTGCCAGCTCACCGCAAAACCAGTACAATGAGCAGTTCTTC.

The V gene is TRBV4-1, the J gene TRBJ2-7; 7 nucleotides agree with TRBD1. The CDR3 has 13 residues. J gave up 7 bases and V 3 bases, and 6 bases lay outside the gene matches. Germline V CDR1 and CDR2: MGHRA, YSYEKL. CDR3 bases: TGCGCCAGCAGCCAGAGACAGGGCCATGAGCAGTACTTC. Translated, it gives CASSQRQGHEQYF.

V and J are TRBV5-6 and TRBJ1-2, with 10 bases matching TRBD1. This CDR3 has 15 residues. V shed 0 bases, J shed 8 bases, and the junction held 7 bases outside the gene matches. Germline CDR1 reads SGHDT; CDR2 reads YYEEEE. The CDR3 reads CASSLAGTGAPGYTF. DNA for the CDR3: TGTGCCAGCAGCTTGGCCGGGACAGGGGCCCCAGGCTACACCTTC.